Reported below is one T cell receptor beta chain. Original handling: Cell counts per sample came from amplifying reference gene primers. The data were produced by immunoSEQ multiplex PCR, yet TCRdb's version contains in-frame clones alone and is incomplete. That table is the source of V, J and clone size, and D and trimming were worked out from the DNA. The table has 150,000 to 200,000 clones, 65% to 90% seen once. This CDR3 is built from 14 residues. Germline-derived CDR1 and CDR2 are GTSNPN and SVGIG (reference sequence). Deletions cut 5 bases from V and 3 bases from J, with 16 bases between. The source of the sample is a study of blood T cell repertoires in COVID-19. Study overall: Italy, Spain and the United States were the sources of the convalescent and acute COVID-19 samples.

Enrolled during active infection, Seattle patients were then followed longitudinally. The receptor comes from a middle-aged woman with COVID-19, enrolled during active disease. The V and J genes are TRBV30 and TRBJ1-2; no clear D gene. Sequenced material: peripheral blood. The CDR3 coding sequence is TGTGCCTGGGTGAGGTCAGACCACTACTATGGCTACACCTTC. The encoded protein is CAWVRSDHYYGYTF.